This TCR beta chain emerged from a study of beta chain features in type 1 diabetes. Expressed TCRB transcripts were sequenced because the isolated RNA had all been reverse transcribed beforehand. Approximately 3.7 million reads per sample on average were obtained from naive, central memory and regulatory T cell samples. Sequencing used immunoSEQ multiplex PCR; TCRdb keeps in-frame clones, though not all of them. The sample includes 300,000 to 400,000 clones, 8% of them seen just once. Regarding this clone: A junction end diverges from the germline sequence, so it may reflect a read error.

The clonotype originates from a woman aged 18-29 years in good health. Material: central memory CD4+ T cells from blood.

This CDR3 is CASRYSATASYEQYF. For the CDR3, the DNA is TGTGCCAGCAGATACTCAGCTACAGCATCCTACGAGCAGTACTTC. The chain combines TRBV6-6 with TRBJ2-7; D call uncertain. CDR3 length equals 15 residues. The V gene's germline CDR1 is MNHNY and CDR2 SVGAGI (reference sequence).